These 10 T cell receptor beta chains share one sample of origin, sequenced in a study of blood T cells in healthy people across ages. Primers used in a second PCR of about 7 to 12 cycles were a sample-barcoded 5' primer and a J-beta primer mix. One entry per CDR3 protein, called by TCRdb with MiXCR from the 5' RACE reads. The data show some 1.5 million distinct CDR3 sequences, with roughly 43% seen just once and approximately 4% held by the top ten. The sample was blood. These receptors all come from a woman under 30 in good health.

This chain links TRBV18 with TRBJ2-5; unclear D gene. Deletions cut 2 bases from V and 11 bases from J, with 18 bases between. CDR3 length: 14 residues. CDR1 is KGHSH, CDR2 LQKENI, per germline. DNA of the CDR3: TGTGCCAGCTCACCAACTGGCTTTGACAATGAGCAGTACTTC. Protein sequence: CASSPTGFDNEQYF.

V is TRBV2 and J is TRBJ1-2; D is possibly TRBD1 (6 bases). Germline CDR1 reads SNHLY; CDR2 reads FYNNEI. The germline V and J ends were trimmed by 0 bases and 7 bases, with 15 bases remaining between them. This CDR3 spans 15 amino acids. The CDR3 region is CASSEALNRVFGYTF. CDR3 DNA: TGTGCCAGCAGTGAAGCGCTTAACAGGGTCTTTGGCTACACCTTC.

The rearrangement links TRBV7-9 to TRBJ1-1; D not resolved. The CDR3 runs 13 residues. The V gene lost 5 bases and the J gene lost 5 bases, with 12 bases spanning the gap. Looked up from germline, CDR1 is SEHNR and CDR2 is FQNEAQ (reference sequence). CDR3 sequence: CASSTYGKTEAFF. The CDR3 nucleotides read TGTGCCAGCAGCACATACGGGAAAACTGAAGCTTTCTTT. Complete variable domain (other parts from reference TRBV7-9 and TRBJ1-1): DTGVSQNPRHKITKRGQNVTFRCDPISEHNRLYWYRQTLGQGPEFLTYFQNEAQLEKSRLLSDRFSAERPKGSFSTLEIQRTEQGDSAMYLCASSTYGKTEAFFGQGTRLTVV.

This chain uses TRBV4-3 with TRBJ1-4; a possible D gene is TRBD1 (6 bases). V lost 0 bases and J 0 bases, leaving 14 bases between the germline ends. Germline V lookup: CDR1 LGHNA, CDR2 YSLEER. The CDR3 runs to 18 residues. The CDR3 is CASSQDRGTFTTNEKLFF. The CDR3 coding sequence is TGCGCCAGCAGCCAAGATCGGGGGACATTTACAACTAATGAAAAACTGTTTTTT.

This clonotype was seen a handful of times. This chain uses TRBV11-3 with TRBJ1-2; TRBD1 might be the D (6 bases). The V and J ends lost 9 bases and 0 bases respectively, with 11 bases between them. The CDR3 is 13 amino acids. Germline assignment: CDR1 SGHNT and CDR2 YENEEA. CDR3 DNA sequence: TGTGCCAGGGGACACCAAGCTAACTATGGCTACACCTTC. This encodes CARGHQANYGYTF. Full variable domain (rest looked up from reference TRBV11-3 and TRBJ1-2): EAGVVQSPRYKIIEKKQPVAFWCNPISGHNTLYWYLQNLGQGPELLIRYENEEAVDDSQLPKDRFSAERLKGVDSTLKIQPAELGDSAVYLCARGHQANYGYTFGSGTRLTVV.

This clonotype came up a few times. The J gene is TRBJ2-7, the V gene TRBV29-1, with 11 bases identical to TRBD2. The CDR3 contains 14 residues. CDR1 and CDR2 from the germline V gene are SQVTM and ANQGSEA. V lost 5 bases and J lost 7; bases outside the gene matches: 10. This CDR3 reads CSVNRLAGSREQYF. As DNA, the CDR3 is TGCAGCGTTAATAGACTAGCGGGATCGCGGGAGCAGTACTTC.

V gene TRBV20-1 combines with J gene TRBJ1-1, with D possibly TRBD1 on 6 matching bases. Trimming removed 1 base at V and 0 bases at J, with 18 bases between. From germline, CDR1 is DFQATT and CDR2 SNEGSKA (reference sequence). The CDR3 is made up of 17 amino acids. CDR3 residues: CSARGKAGVPMNTEAFF. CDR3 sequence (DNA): TGCAGTGCTAGAGGCAAAGCAGGGGTCCCAATGAACACTGAAGCTTTCTTT.

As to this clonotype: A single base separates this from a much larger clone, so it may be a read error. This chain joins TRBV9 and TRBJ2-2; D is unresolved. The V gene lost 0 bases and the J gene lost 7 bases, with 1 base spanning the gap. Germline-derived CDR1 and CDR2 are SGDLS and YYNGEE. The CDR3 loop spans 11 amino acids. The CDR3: CASSVGGELFF. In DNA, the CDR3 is TGTGCCAGCAGCGTAGGCGGGGAGCTGTTTTTT.

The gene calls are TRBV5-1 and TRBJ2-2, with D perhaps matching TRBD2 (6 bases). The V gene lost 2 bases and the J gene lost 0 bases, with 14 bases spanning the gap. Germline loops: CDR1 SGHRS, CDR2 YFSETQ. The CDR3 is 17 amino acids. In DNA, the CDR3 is TGCGCCAGCAGCTTAGCTATTGTAGCGGCGAACACCGGGGAGCTGTTTTTT. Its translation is CASSLAIVAANTGELFF.

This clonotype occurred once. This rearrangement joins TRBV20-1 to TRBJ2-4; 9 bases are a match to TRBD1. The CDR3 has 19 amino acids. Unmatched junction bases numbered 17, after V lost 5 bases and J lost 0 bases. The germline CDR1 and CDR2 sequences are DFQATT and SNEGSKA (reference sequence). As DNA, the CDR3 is TGCAGTGCTGCCCCAATCCCGGGACAGGGAAGTGAAGCCAAAAACATTCAGTACTTC. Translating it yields CSAAPIPGQGSEAKNIQYF.